This T cell receptor (beta chain) was documented in a study of shared clonotypes between healthy human individuals. Looking at the study overall: The study used three CD4 naive, three CD4 memory, two CD8 naive and one CD8 memory plate per donor.

Study-wide results and limits: Incompleteness in sorted-subset sequencing, despite large depth, was shown by rarefaction.

The deep-level immunoSEQ assay was used. The authors loaded roughly 200 ng DNA, some 32,000 T cell genomes, into sorted-subset replicate PCRs. Here immunoSEQ multiplex PCR was the method, and the copy in TCRdb shows in-frame clones only, minus some. The sample includes 700,000 to 950,000 clones, roughly 96% of them seen just once. As regards this clone: The antigen remains undetermined.

Trimming cost V 0 bases and J 5 bases, with 8 bases left between them. The CDR3 contains 14 residues. Germline CDR1 and CDR2: SGHTA and FQGTGA. In the naive CD8 group, cells lacked CD45RO and were positively selected for CCR7, so terminally differentiated effector memory CD45RA+ cells were left out. The chain employs TRBV7-3 and TRBJ2-1; D remains unclear. Input material: naive CD8+ T cells sorted from blood. This clonotype was obtained from a man aged 30 to 39 in good health. The CDR3 region is CASSLTGWDNEQFF. The CDR3 DNA sequence: TGTGCCAGCAGCTTAACAGGGTGGGACAATGAGCAGTTCTTC. Variable domain in full (rest from reference TRBV7-3 and TRBJ2-1): GAGVSQTPSNKVTEKGKYVELRCDPISGHTALYWYRQSLGQGPEFLIYFQGTGAADDSGLPNDRFFAVRPEGSVSTLKIQRTERGDSAVYLCASSLTGWDNEQFFGPGTRLTVL.